These T cell receptor beta chains were read from a single sample in a study of beta chain features in type 1 diabetes. Profiling relied on immunoSEQ multiplex PCR, and the TCRdb table lists in-frame clones only, not all of them. The sample shows under 500,000 clones, roughly 31% of them seen only once. The sequencing input was naive CD4+ T cells from blood. The receptors come from a man between 18 and 35 years old in good health. Each CDR3 is given with its conserved first and last residue. The D gene is left open where the match is weak. Clone size appears in some rows only: once, few, many, or a class for an expanded clone.

v_gene: TRBV9; j_gene: TRBJ1-2; d_gene: TRBD1; abundance: few; len: 18; CDR3aa: CASSTNRLTGQGEYGYTF; CDR3nt: TGTGCCAGCAGCACAAATAGATTAACGGGACAGGGAGAATATGGCTACACCTTC
v_gene: TRBV19; j_gene: TRBJ2-6; d_gene: .; abundance: .; len: 13; CDR3aa: CASSLAGANVLTF; CDR3nt: TGTGCCAGTAGTTTAGCTGGGGCCAACGTCCTGACTTTC
v_gene: TRBV6-6; j_gene: TRBJ1-1; d_gene: TRBD1; abundance: .; len: 14; CDR3aa: CASRMTGGRTEAFF; CDR3nt: TGTGCCAGCAGGATGACAGGGGGCCGAACTGAAGCTTTCTTT
v_gene: TRBV5-1; j_gene: TRBJ1-1; d_gene: .; abundance: few; len: 15; CDR3aa: CASGRTPEEGTEAFF; CDR3nt: TGCGCCAGCGGAAGAACCCCCGAAGAGGGCACTGAAGCTTTCTTT
v_gene: TRBV5-4; j_gene: TRBJ2-5; d_gene: .; abundance: .; len: 14; CDR3aa: CASSLAHNQETQYF; CDR3nt: TGTGCCAGCAGCTTGGCGCATAACCAAGAGACCCAGTACTTC
v_gene: TRBV9; j_gene: TRBJ2-2; d_gene: .; abundance: .; len: 12; CDR3aa: CASSVGTGELFF; CDR3nt: TGTGCCAGCAGCGTAGGAACCGGGGAGCTGTTTTTT
v_gene: TRBV7-9; j_gene: TRBJ2-5; d_gene: TRBD1; abundance: few; len: 15; CDR3aa: CASSRTDRVGETQYF; CDR3nt: TGTGCCAGCAGCCGTACCGACAGGGTGGGGGAGACCCAGTACTTC
v_gene: TRBV9; j_gene: TRBJ2-1; d_gene: TRBD2; abundance: few; len: 16; CDR3aa: CASSVKAGVSYNEQFF; CDR3nt: TGTGCCAGCAGCGTTAAAGCGGGAGTCTCCTACAATGAGCAGTTCTTC
v_gene: TRBV4-3; j_gene: TRBJ2-1; d_gene: TRBD2; abundance: few; len: 16; CDR3aa: CASSQEEGGRVNEQFF; CDR3nt: TGCGCCAGCAGCCAAGAGGAAGGAGGGAGGGTAAATGAGCAGTTCTTC
v_gene: TRBV13; j_gene: TRBJ2-7; d_gene: .; abundance: .; len: 13; CDR3aa: CASSSGLISEQYF; CDR3nt: TGTGCCAGCAGCTCTGGACTCATCTCCGAGCAGTACTTC
v_gene: TRBV30; j_gene: TRBJ1-1; d_gene: .; abundance: few; len: 11; CDR3aa: CAWSEPTEAFF; CDR3nt: TGTGCCTGGAGTGAGCCCACTGAAGCTTTCTTT
v_gene: TRBV18; j_gene: TRBJ2-1; d_gene: .; abundance: .; len: 13; CDR3aa: CASSSGLSYEQFF; CDR3nt: TGTGCCAGCTCATCCGGCCTCAGCTATGAGCAGTTCTTC
v_gene: TRBV9; j_gene: TRBJ2-1; d_gene: TRBD2; abundance: once; len: 13; CDR3aa: CASSVEDGLVGVF; CDR3nt: TGTGCCAGCAGCGTAGAGGATGGACTAGTGGGAGTCTTC
v_gene: TRBV30; j_gene: TRBJ1-5; d_gene: .; abundance: .; len: 13; CDR3aa: CAWSLRGRDPQHF; CDR3nt: TGTGCCTGGAGCTTAAGAGGTAGAGATCCCCAGCATTTT
v_gene: TRBV30; j_gene: TRBJ1-1; d_gene: .; abundance: .; len: 11; CDR3aa: CAWAGNTEAFF; CDR3nt: TGTGCCTGGGCGGGTAACACTGAAGCTTTCTTT
v_gene: TRBV2; j_gene: TRBJ1-1; d_gene: .; abundance: once; len: 13; CDR3aa: CASSTGGWTEAFF; CDR3nt: TGTGCCAGCAGTACCGGGGGCTGGACTGAAGCTTTCTTT
v_gene: TRBV7-9; j_gene: TRBJ2-7; d_gene: TRBD1; abundance: .; len: 14; CDR3aa: CASRKGQGGREQYF; CDR3nt: TGTGCCAGCAGGAAGGGACAGGGGGGACGAGAGCAGTACTTC
v_gene: TRBV27; j_gene: TRBJ2-1; d_gene: TRBD1; abundance: few; len: 15; CDR3aa: CASAPRDRVGNEQFF; CDR3nt: TGTGCCAGCGCTCCCCGGGACAGGGTTGGGAATGAGCAGTTCTTC
v_gene: TRBV30; j_gene: TRBJ2-3; d_gene: TRBD1; abundance: few; len: 15; CDR3aa: CASSPTGGSTDTQYF; CDR3nt: TGTGCCTCCTCCCCGACAGGGGGGTCCACAGATACGCAGTATTTT
v_gene: TRBV5-1; j_gene: TRBJ2-7; d_gene: .; abundance: .; len: 15; CDR3aa: CASSLVLGTFYEQYF; CDR3nt: TGCGCCAGCAGCTTGGTACTGGGAACCTTTTACGAGCAGTACTTC
v_gene: TRBV7-9; j_gene: TRBJ2-5; d_gene: TRBD2; abundance: .; len: 16; CDR3aa: CASSLGTSGVQETQYF; CDR3nt: TGTGCCAGCAGCTTAGGGACTAGCGGGGTTCAAGAGACCCAGTACTTC
v_gene: TRBV4-1; j_gene: TRBJ2-3; d_gene: .; abundance: .; len: 13; CDR3aa: CASSLPGTDTQYF; CDR3nt: TGCGCCAGCAGCCTCCCTGGCACAGATACGCAGTATTTT
v_gene: TRBV4-1; j_gene: TRBJ2-7; d_gene: .; abundance: .; len: 18; CDR3aa: CASSQDRASTTQSYEQYF; CDR3nt: TGCGCCAGCAGCCAAGATAGAGCCTCGACTACCCAATCCTACGAGCAGTACTTC
v_gene: TRBV6-5; j_gene: TRBJ2-5; d_gene: .; abundance: few; len: 12; CDR3aa: CASSYSRETQYF; CDR3nt: TGTGCCAGCAGTTACTCGAGGGAGACCCAGTACTTC
v_gene: TRBV29-1; j_gene: TRBJ1-5; d_gene: .; abundance: few; len: 12; CDR3aa: CSVETGNQPQHF; CDR3nt: TGCAGCGTTGAGACGGGGAATCAGCCCCAGCATTTT
v_gene: TRBV5-4; j_gene: TRBJ2-3; d_gene: TRBD2; abundance: .; len: 13; CDR3aa: CADGPSGRDTQYF; CDR3nt: TGTGCTGACGGACCTAGCGGGAGGGATACGCAGTATTTT
v_gene: TRBV7-2; j_gene: TRBJ2-1; d_gene: TRBD1; abundance: few; len: 15; CDR3aa: CASSFWTGSYNEQFF; CDR3nt: TGTGCCAGCAGCTTCTGGACAGGGTCCTACAATGAGCAGTTCTTC
v_gene: TRBV5-6; j_gene: TRBJ2-2; d_gene: .; abundance: .; len: 15; CDR3aa: CASSFGTLNTGELFF; CDR3nt: TGTGCCAGCAGCTTTGGGACACTGAACACCGGGGAGCTGTTTTTT
v_gene: TRBV5-1; j_gene: TRBJ2-2; d_gene: .; abundance: .; len: 14; CDR3aa: CASSEVQDTGELFF; CDR3nt: TGCGCCAGCAGCGAGGTTCAGGACACCGGGGAGCTGTTTTTT
v_gene: TRBV30; j_gene: TRBJ1-2; d_gene: TRBD1; abundance: .; len: 14; CDR3aa: CAWNPNLQGTGYTF; CDR3nt: TGTGCCTGGAACCCCAACCTACAGGGGACTGGCTACACCTTC
v_gene: TRBV6-5; j_gene: TRBJ2-7; d_gene: .; abundance: .; len: 12; CDR3aa: CASSRGAGEQYF; CDR3nt: TGTGCCAGCAGTAGGGGAGCGGGCGAGCAGTACTTC
v_gene: TRBV7-2; j_gene: TRBJ2-7; d_gene: TRBD2; abundance: few; len: 16; CDR3aa: CASSLDAAGSPYEQYF; CDR3nt: TGTGCCAGCAGCTTAGACGCAGCGGGATCCCCCTACGAGCAGTACTTC
v_gene: TRBV18; j_gene: TRBJ2-3; d_gene: .; abundance: few; len: 14; CDR3aa: CASSPIRDPDTQYF; CDR3nt: TGTGCCAGCTCACCGATCCGCGATCCAGATACGCAGTATTTT
v_gene: TRBV2; j_gene: TRBJ2-7; d_gene: TRBD2; abundance: .; len: 16; CDR3aa: CASSEALPSGTYEQYF; CDR3nt: TGTGCCAGCAGTGAAGCGCTTCCTAGCGGGACCTACGAGCAGTACTTC
v_gene: TRBV5-1; j_gene: TRBJ2-4; d_gene: TRBD2; abundance: few; len: 16; CDR3aa: CASSSVAGGRENIQYF; CDR3nt: TGCGCCAGCAGCTCCGTAGCGGGAGGCCGGGAAAACATTCAGTACTTC
v_gene: TRBV4-1; j_gene: TRBJ2-5; d_gene: .; abundance: .; len: 15; CDR3aa: CASSQVGTGSETQYF; CDR3nt: TGCGCCAGCAGCCAAGTAGGAACAGGGTCCGAGACCCAGTACTTC
v_gene: TRBV2; j_gene: TRBJ2-1; d_gene: TRBD1; abundance: .; len: 13; CDR3aa: CASSERDSNEQFF; CDR3nt: TGTGCCAGCAGTGAACGGGACAGCAATGAGCAGTTCTTC
v_gene: TRBV5-6; j_gene: TRBJ2-1; d_gene: .; abundance: .; len: 12; CDR3aa: CASSPEMNEQFF; CDR3nt: TGTGCCAGCAGCCCTGAAATGAATGAGCAGTTCTTC
v_gene: TRBV25-1; j_gene: TRBJ2-1; d_gene: .; abundance: few; len: 13; CDR3aa: CASSDPHRTWQFF; CDR3nt: TGTGCCAGCAGCGATCCACACAGGACGTGGCAGTTCTTC
v_gene: TRBV2; j_gene: TRBJ2-7; d_gene: TRBD2; abundance: .; len: 15; CDR3aa: CASSGQRGSTREQYF; CDR3nt: TGTGCCAGCAGTGGCCAGCGGGGCTCCACTCGGGAGCAGTACTTC
v_gene: TRBV7-9; j_gene: TRBJ2-3; d_gene: .; abundance: .; len: 15; CDR3aa: CASSPMVTMGDTQYF; CDR3nt: TGTGCCAGCAGCCCAATGGTAACCATGGGGGATACGCAGTATTTT
v_gene: TRBV5-1; j_gene: TRBJ2-1; d_gene: TRBD2; abundance: few; len: 15; CDR3aa: CASSFRAGGPNEQFF; CDR3nt: TGCGCCAGCAGCTTTAGAGCGGGAGGTCCCAATGAGCAGTTCTTC
v_gene: TRBV27; j_gene: TRBJ2-3; d_gene: TRBD2; abundance: .; len: 16; CDR3aa: CASSFLAADTTDTQYF; CDR3nt: TGTGCCAGCAGTTTCCTAGCGGCCGACACTACAGATACGCAGTATTTT
v_gene: TRBV25-1; j_gene: TRBJ1-4; d_gene: TRBD1; abundance: .; len: 15; CDR3aa: CASSETRTGDQKLFF; CDR3nt: TGTGCCAGCAGTGAAACGAGGACAGGGGACCAAAAACTGTTTTTT
v_gene: TRBV7-6; j_gene: TRBJ1-5; d_gene: .; abundance: .; len: 14; CDR3aa: CASSLPGTNQPQHF; CDR3nt: TGTGCCAGCAGCTTACCCGGGACGAATCAGCCCCAGCATTTT
v_gene: TRBV7-9; j_gene: TRBJ1-2; d_gene: .; abundance: .; len: 14; CDR3aa: CASSLSAPNYGYTF; CDR3nt: TGTGCCAGCAGCTTATCGGCGCCTAACTATGGCTACACCTTC
v_gene: TRBV15; j_gene: TRBJ2-1; d_gene: TRBD2; abundance: .; len: 15; CDR3aa: CATSRRTSGNDEQFF; CDR3nt: TGTGCCACCAGCCGCCGGACTAGCGGGAACGATGAGCAGTTCTTC
v_gene: TRBV7-2; j_gene: TRBJ1-2; d_gene: .; abundance: .; len: 13; CDR3aa: CASSLAMDYGYTF; CDR3nt: TGTGCCAGCAGCTTAGCCATGGACTATGGCTACACCTTC
v_gene: TRBV5-6; j_gene: TRBJ2-1; d_gene: TRBD2; abundance: .; len: 13; CDR3aa: CASSSLAGEEQFF; CDR3nt: TGTGCCAGCAGCTCCCTAGCGGGAGAAGAGCAGTTCTTC
v_gene: TRBV7-7; j_gene: TRBJ2-3; d_gene: TRBD2; abundance: .; len: 15; CDR3aa: CASSFSGSSTDTQYF; CDR3nt: TGTGCTAGCAGCTTTAGCGGGAGTAGCACAGATACGCAGTATTTT
v_gene: TRBV14; j_gene: TRBJ2-7; d_gene: .; abundance: few; len: 14; CDR3aa: CASSQGSGKHEQYF; CDR3nt: TGTGCCAGCAGCCAAGGTTCCGGGAAGCACGAGCAGTACTTC